This paragraph reports one T cell receptor beta chain. CDR1 is MNHNS, CDR2 SASEGT, per germline. This CDR3 spans 15 amino acids. The V gene end was trimmed by 2 bases and the J gene end by 8 bases; junction bases not matched to a gene: 9. This record belongs to a study of shared clonotypes between healthy human individuals. Produced via immunoSEQ multiplex PCR; TCRdb's table is partial and in-frame only. The sample yields approximately 2,000,000 clones, roughly 95% seen once. CD8 cells regarded as naive lacked CD45RO, were positively chosen for CCR7, and omitted terminally differentiated effector memory CD45RA+ cells.

V is TRBV6-1 and J is TRBJ1-1; the match to TRBD1 covers 9 bases. Material: naive CD8+ T cells from PBMCs. The receptor was derived from a man aged 18 to 35 in good health. Some clones in this sample may be carry-over from other donors' samples. Written as DNA, the CDR3 is TGTGCCAGCAGTGAATTTGGGGACAGGGTTTGGGAAGCTTTCTTT. This encodes CASSEFGDRVWEAFF.